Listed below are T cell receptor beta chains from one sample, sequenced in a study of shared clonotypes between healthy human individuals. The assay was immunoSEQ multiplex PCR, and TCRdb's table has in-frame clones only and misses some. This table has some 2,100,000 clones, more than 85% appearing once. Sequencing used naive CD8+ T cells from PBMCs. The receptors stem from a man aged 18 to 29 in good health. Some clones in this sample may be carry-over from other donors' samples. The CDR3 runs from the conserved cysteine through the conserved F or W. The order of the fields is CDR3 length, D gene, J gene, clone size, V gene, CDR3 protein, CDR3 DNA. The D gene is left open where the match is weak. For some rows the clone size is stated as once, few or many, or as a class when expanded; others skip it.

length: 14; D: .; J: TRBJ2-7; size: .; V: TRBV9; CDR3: CASSGRLSDYEQYF; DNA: TGTGCCAGCAGCGGCCGCTTATCCGACTACGAGCAGTACTTC
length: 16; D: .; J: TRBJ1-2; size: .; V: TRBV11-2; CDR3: CASSSHSQGINYGYTF; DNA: TGTGCCAGCAGCTCTCATTCGCAGGGGATTAACTATGGCTACACCTTC
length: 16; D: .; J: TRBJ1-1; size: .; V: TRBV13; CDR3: CASSLEEDTGLAEAFF; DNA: TGTGCCAGCAGCTTAGAGGAGGATACAGGGTTAGCTGAAGCTTTCTTT
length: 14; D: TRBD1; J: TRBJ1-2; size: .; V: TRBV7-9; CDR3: CASRPPDRAYGYTF; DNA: TGTGCCAGCAGACCCCCAGACAGGGCCTATGGCTACACCTTC
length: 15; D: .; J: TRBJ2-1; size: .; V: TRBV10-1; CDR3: CASSLTGSSYNEQFF; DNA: TGCGCCAGCAGCCTAACCGGGAGCTCCTACAATGAGCAGTTCTTC
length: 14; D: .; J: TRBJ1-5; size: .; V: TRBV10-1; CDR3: CASSDGSVNQPQHF; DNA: TGCGCCAGCAGTGACGGGTCAGTAAATCAGCCCCAGCATTTT
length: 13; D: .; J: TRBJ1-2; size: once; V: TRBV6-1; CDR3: CASSERTVRGYTF; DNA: TGTGCCAGCAGTGAAAGGACAGTTCGTGGCTACACCTTC
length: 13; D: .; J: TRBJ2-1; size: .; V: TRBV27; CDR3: CASSLSRGNEQFF; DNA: TGTGCCAGCAGTTTAAGCAGGGGCAATGAGCAGTTCTTC
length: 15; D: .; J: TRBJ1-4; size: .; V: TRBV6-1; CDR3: CASASRLGKDEKLFF; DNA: TGTGCCAGCGCCTCTCGACTGGGAAAGGATGAAAAACTGTTTTTT
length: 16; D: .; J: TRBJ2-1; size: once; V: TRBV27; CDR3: CASSEIPLSSYNEQFF; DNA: TGTGCCAGCAGTGAAATCCCACTAAGCTCCTACAATGAGCAGTTCTTC
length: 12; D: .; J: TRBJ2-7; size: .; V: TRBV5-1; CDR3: CASSLGYYEQYF; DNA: TGCGCCAGCAGCTTGGGATACTACGAGCAGTACTTC
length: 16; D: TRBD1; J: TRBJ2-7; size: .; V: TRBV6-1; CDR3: CASSEFPGQVSYEQYF; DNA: TGTGCCAGCAGTGAGTTTCCGGGACAGGTTTCCTACGAGCAGTACTTC
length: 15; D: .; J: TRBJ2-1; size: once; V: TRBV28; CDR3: CASSPTIDPGNEQFF; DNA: TGTGCCAGCAGTCCAACCATAGACCCGGGGAATGAGCAGTTCTTC
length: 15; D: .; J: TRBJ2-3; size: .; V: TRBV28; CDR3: CASSLRDYRTDTQYF; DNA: TGTGCCAGCAGTTTACGGGATTACCGTACGGATACGCAGTATTTT
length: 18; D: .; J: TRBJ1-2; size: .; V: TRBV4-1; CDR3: CASSQDWGIRGLISGYTF; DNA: TGCGCCAGCAGCCAAGATTGGGGCATACGGGGTTTAATCTCTGGCTACACCTTC
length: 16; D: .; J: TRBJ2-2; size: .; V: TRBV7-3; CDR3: CASSSGHVGYTGELFF; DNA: TGTGCCAGCAGCTCTGGACATGTAGGCTACACCGGGGAGCTGTTTTTT
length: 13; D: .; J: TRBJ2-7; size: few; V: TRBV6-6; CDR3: CASSYAASYEQYF; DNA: TGTGCCAGCAGTTACGCAGCCTCCTACGAGCAGTACTTC
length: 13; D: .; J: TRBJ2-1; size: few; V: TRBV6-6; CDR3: CASSYSTYNEQFF; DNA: TGTGCCAGCAGTTACTCGACTTACAATGAGCAGTTCTTC
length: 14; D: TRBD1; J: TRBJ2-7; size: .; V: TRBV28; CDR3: CASSLDREVYEQYF; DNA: TGTGCCAGCAGCCTGGACAGGGAAGTCTACGAGCAGTACTTC
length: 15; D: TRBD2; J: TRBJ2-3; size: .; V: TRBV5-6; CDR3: CASSLLAGVTDTQYF; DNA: TGTGCCAGCAGCTTGTTAGCGGGGGTCACAGATACGCAGTATTTT
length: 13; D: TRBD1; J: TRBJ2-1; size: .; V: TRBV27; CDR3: CASSQDRVNEQFF; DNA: TGTGCCAGCAGTCAAGACAGGGTCAATGAGCAGTTCTTC
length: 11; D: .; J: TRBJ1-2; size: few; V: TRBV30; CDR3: CAWSVQDGYTF; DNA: TGTGCCTGGAGTGTACAGGATGGCTACACCTTC
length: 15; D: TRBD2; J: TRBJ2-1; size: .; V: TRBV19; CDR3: CASSIRGLDFGEQFF; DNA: TGTGCCAGTAGTATACGGGGACTAGATTTCGGTGAGCAGTTCTTC
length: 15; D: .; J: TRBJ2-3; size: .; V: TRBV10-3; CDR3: CAISDDRSNADTQYF; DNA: TGTGCCATCAGTGACGACAGGTCGAATGCAGATACGCAGTATTTT
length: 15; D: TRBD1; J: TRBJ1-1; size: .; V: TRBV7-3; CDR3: CASSLTQGARTEAFF; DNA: TGTGCCAGCAGCTTAACACAGGGGGCTCGTACTGAAGCTTTCTTT
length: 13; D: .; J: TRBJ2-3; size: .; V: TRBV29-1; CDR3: CSVEVGPVDTQYF; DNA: TGCAGCGTTGAAGTAGGGCCCGTCGATACGCAGTATTTT
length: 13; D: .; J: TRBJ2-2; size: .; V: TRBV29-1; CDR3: CSAPSGAPGELFF; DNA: TGCAGCGCCCCGTCAGGGGCCCCCGGGGAGCTGTTTTTT
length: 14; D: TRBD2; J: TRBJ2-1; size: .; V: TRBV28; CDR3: CASSLVGGPDEQFF; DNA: TGTGCCAGCAGTTTGGTGGGAGGGCCCGATGAGCAGTTCTTC
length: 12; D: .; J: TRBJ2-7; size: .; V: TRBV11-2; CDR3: CASSSWSYEQYF; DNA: TGTGCCAGCAGCTCATGGTCCTACGAGCAGTACTTC
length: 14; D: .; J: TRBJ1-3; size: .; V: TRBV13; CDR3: CASEARDSGNTIYF; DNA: TGTGCCTCGGAAGCTAGGGACTCTGGAAACACCATATATTTT
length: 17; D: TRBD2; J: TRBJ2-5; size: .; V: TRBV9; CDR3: CASSVGWTSGVRETQYF; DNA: TGTGCCAGCAGCGTAGGGTGGACTAGCGGAGTTCGAGAGACCCAGTACTTC
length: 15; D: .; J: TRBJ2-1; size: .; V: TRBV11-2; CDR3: CASRGREGTYNEQFF; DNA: TGTGCCTCGAGAGGTAGGGAAGGGACGTACAATGAGCAGTTCTTC
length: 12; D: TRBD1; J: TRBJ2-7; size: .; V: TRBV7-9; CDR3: CASSSTGGDEYF; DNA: TGTGCCAGCAGCTCGACAGGGGGGGATGAGTACTTC
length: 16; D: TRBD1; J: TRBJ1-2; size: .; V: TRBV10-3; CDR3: CAISVDRGRTNYGYTF; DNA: TGTGCCATCAGTGTGGACAGGGGGCGAACTAACTATGGCTACACCTTC
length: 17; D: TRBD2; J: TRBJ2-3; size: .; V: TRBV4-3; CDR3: CASSQEELAGELDTQYF; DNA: TGCGCCAGCAGCCAAGAAGAGCTAGCGGGAGAATTGGATACGCAGTATTTT
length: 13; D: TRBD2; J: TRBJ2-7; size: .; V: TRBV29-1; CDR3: CSAETSGPYEQYF; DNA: TGCAGCGCGGAAACTAGCGGTCCCTACGAGCAGTACTTC
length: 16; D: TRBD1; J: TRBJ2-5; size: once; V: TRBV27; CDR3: CASSLSVGTGQETQYF; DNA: TGTGCCAGCAGTTTAAGCGTCGGGACAGGGCAAGAGACCCAGTACTTC
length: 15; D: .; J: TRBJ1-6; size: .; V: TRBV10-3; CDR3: CAISLGGTGNSPLHF; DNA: TGTGCCATCAGTCTCGGGGGGACGGGAAATTCACCCCTCCACTTT
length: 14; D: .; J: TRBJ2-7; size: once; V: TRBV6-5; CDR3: CASSPRTKAYEQYF; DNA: TGTGCCAGCAGTCCCCGGACGAAAGCCTACGAGCAGTACTTC